Included here is one TCR beta chain sequence, with context. Its antigen is not identified. These data originate in a study of CD8+ T cells in alopecia areata. The V end lost 5 bases, the J end lost 4 bases, and 17 bases lay between the germline ends. Germline V gene sequence: CDR1 MNHEY, CDR2 SVGAGI. The CDR3 has 15 amino acids. Study-wide findings and caveats: Lesional scalp, especially alopecia totalis/universalis, showed higher clonality than normal scalp. Researchers reported that TCR sharing among patients proved less clear than in mice, possibly HLA-linked.

CD4+ and CD8+ T cells were sorted from PBMCs stained for CD3, CD4 and CD8. Isolated RNA was reverse transcribed into cDNA used as the sequencing template. Here immunoSEQ multiplex PCR was the method, and the copy in TCRdb shows in-frame clones only, minus some. The sample shows around 190,000 clones, 45% to 70% of them seen only once. The specimen was CD8+ T cells sorted from blood. This TCR was recovered from a human donor in good health. The genes are TRBV6-5 and TRBJ1-2; D gene unclear. The CDR3 protein is CASSGNSGVAYGYTF. The CDR3 DNA is TGTGCCAGCAGTGGGAACAGCGGGGTTGCCTATGGCTACACCTTC.